These 13 T cell receptor beta chains share one sample of origin, sequenced in a study of T cells in Graves' hyperthyroidism and ophthalmopathy. Amplification of TCR beta CDR3 regions was performed using RNA transcripts as template. TCR CDR3 regions were first amplified by RT-PCR with HTBI primers. TCRdb re-analysed the multiplex PCR reads in MiXCR, keeping a single row per CDR3 protein. The profile covers a few hundred thousand distinct CDR3 sequences, with around a quarter appearing a single time and less than 85% taken by the ten largest. The material sequenced was blood. All receptors come from a man aged 50 or older with Graves' hyperthyroidism.

The chain employs TRBV28 and TRBJ2-2; 9 bases are a match to TRBD2. CDR3 length: 15 residues. Germline assignment: CDR1 MDHEN and CDR2 SYDVKM. Trimming took 5 bases from V and 6 from J; bases not matched to a gene: 7. CDR3 sequence: CASSGREGPPGELFF. CDR3 DNA sequence: TGTGCCAGCAGTGGGCGGGAGGGCCCTCCCGGGGAGCTGTTTTTT. The full variable domain, its missing parts supplied by reference TRBV28 and TRBJ2-2, is DVKVTQSSRYLVKRTGEKVFLECVQDMDHENMFWYRQDPGLGLRLIYFSYDVKMKEKGDIPEGYSVSREKKERFSLILESASTNQTSMYLCASSGREGPPGELFFGEGSRLTVL.

This clonotype was counted a few times. The rearrangement uses TRBV29-1 and TRBJ1-2; 7 bases agree with TRBD1. Germline-derived CDR1 and CDR2 are SQVTM and ANQGSEA. With V trimmed by 6 bases and J by 3 bases, 7 bases remained unmatched. This CDR3 comprises 13 residues. CDR3: CSVGTAMDYGYTF. CDR3 DNA sequence: TGCAGCGTAGGGACAGCAATGGACTATGGCTACACCTTC.

There are many counts of this clonotype. J is TRBJ2-7 and V is TRBV28; D perhaps matches TRBD2 (5 bases). Between the trimmed V and J ends, which lost 3 bases and 5 bases, there was a span of 17 bases. The CDR3 covers 15 residues. CDR1 MDHEN and CDR2 SYDVKM come from the germline V gene. This CDR3 is CASSFGDSFSNEQYF. The DNA for the CDR3 is TGTGCCAGCAGTTTCGGGGATAGTTTTTCCAACGAGCAGTACTTC. Variable domain in full (rest from reference TRBV28 and TRBJ2-7): DVKVTQSSRYLVKRTGEKVFLECVQDMDHENMFWYRQDPGLGLRLIYFSYDVKMKEKGDIPEGYSVSREKKERFSLILESASTNQTSMYLCASSFGDSFSNEQYFGPGTRLTVT.

The J gene is TRBJ2-3, the V gene TRBV29-1; maybe TRBD2 (6 bases). The CDR3 runs to 15 residues. Germline V gene data show CDR1 as SQVTM and CDR2 as ANQGSEA. The V end was cut by 6 bases, the J end by 2 bases, with 18 bases between. The CDR3 DNA reads TGCAGCGTGATTTTCCGGGACTTACCCACAGATACGCAGTATTTT. Translating it yields CSVIFRDLPTDTQYF.

V and J are TRBV5-1 and TRBJ2-3, with a tentative D call TRBD2 (5 bases). The ends were cut back, 2 bases at V and 0 bases at J, with 7 bases in the middle. CDR3 length equals 14 residues. Germline V CDR1 and CDR2: SGHRS, YFSETQ. CDR3 nucleotides: TGCGCCAGCAGCTTCCCGGGGAGCACAGATACGCAGTATTTT. Translated, it gives CASSFPGSTDTQYF.

This clonotype was found a few times. This rearrangement joins TRBV24-1 to TRBJ2-2; TRBD2 matches 9 bases. The germline V gene has CDR1 KGHDR and CDR2 SFDVKD. With 3 bases clipped from V and 6 bases from J, the junction kept 4 bases outside the gene matches. The CDR3 has 15 residues. The CDR3 protein is CATSDPGLAAGELFF. DNA of the CDR3: TGTGCCACCAGTGATCCGGGACTAGCCGCCGGGGAGCTGTTTTTT.

The sample holds many counts of this clonotype. The rearrangement joins TRBV12-3 or TRBV12-4 to TRBJ1-1, with D unclear. The CDR3 totals 14 residues. V lost 5 bases and J lost 1, with 11 bases in between. The CDR3 coding sequence is TGTGCCAGCAGTAGTAGCCCAACGAACACTGAAGCTTTCTTT. This codes for CASSSSPTNTEAFF.

This clonotype has more than one count but fewer than ten. The rearrangement uses TRBV9 and TRBJ2-3, with 12 positions matching TRBD2. V lost 2 bases, J lost 3 bases, and 4 bases stayed unmatched. The CDR3 spans 16 residues. Germline V gene lookup returns CDR1 SGDLS and CDR2 YYNGEE. Written as DNA, the CDR3 is TGTGCCAGCAGCGTTCCCGGGACTAGCGGGACAGATACGCAGTATTTT. Amino acids: CASSVPGTSGTDTQYF.

This clonotype has only a few counts. The chain employs TRBV11-3 and TRBJ2-1, with 7 bases lining up with TRBD1. Germline V gene lookup returns CDR1 SGHNT and CDR2 YENEEA. The CDR3 totals 22 residues. The J segment lost 5 bases and the V segment lost 5 bases, leaving 30 bases of the junction unmatched. CDR3 coding DNA: TGTGCCAGCAGCCAAGAGGCGCCAGGGGGTCTAGGGGGAGAAACGTTCCACAATGAGCAGTTCTTC. Protein sequence: CASSQEAPGGLGGETFHNEQFF.

This clonotype was observed at least ten times. The CDR3 reads CASSQDAGPETQYF. The CDR3 DNA sequence: TGTGCCAGCAGCCAAGACGCAGGGCCTGAGACCCAGTACTTC. The rearrangement links TRBV3-1 to TRBJ2-5, with D perhaps matching TRBD1 (5 bases). This CDR3 region has 14 residues. Germline assignment: CDR1 LGHDT and CDR2 YNNKEL (reference sequence). Trimming removed 0 bases from V and 5 bases from J, with 10 bases in between.

This clonotype was seen repeatedly, ten times or more. The chain joins TRBV29-1 to TRBJ1-1, with a tentative D call TRBD1 (5 bases). Per germline, CDR1 SQVTM and CDR2 ANQGSEA. This CDR3 spans 12 amino acids. Trimming left V 3 bases short and J 2 bases short, with 7 bases between. CDR3 coding DNA: TGCAGCGTTGAGGGGCCCAACACTGAAGCTTTCTTT. Its protein product is CSVEGPNTEAFF. The entire variable domain, with the rest obtained from reference TRBV29-1 and TRBJ1-1, is as follows: SAVISQKPSRDICQRGTSLTIQCQVDSQVTMMFWYRQQPGQSLTLIATANQGSEATYESGFVIDKFPISRPNLTFSTLTVSNMSPEDSSIYLCSVEGPNTEAFFGQGTRLTVV.

This sequence joins TRBV5-1 and TRBJ2-1, with TRBD2 matching 7 bases. The CDR3 has 14 amino acids. In germline, CDR1 is SGHRS, CDR2 YFSETQ. The trim removed 4 bases at V and 6 bases at J, leaving 7 bases unmatched. The CDR3: CASSTGLEANEQFF. The CDR3 DNA sequence: TGCGCCAGCAGCACCGGACTAGAAGCCAATGAGCAGTTCTTC.

This sequence joins TRBV18 and TRBJ1-1; the D is unclear. CDR1 and CDR2 from the germline V gene are KGHSH and LQKENI. V shed 3 bases and J shed 4 bases, with 9 bases lying between them. The CDR3 covers 13 residues. CDR3 bases: TGTGCCAGCTCACCCGAGGGATTCACTGAAGCTTTCTTT. Protein sequence: CASSPEGFTEAFF.